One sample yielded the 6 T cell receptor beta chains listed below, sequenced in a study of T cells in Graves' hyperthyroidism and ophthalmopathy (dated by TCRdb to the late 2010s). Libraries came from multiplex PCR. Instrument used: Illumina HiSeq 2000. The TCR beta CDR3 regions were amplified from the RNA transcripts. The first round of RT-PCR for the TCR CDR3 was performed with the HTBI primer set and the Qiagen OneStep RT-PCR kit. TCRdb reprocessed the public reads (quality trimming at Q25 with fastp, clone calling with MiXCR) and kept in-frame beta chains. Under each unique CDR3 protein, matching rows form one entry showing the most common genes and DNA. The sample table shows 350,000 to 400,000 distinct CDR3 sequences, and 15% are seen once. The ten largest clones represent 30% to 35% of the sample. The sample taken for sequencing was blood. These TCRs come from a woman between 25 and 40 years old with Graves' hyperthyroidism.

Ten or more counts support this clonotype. The CDR3: CASSFPRGQYF. The CDR3 region has the DNA TGTGCCAGCAGTTTCCCCCGGGGGCAGTATTTT. This chain links TRBV28 with TRBJ2-3, with D possibly being TRBD2 (5 bases). V dropped 3 bases and J dropped 11 bases, with 9 bases sitting between them. The CDR3 contains 11 residues. Looked up from germline, CDR1 is MDHEN and CDR2 is SYDVKM.

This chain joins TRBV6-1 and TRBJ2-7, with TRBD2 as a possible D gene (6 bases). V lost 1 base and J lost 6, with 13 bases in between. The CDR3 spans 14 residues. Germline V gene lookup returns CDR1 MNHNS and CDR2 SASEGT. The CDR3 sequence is CASSEELASLEQYF. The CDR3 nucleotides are TGTGCCAGCAGTGAAGAGCTAGCGAGCCTCGAGCAGTACTTC.

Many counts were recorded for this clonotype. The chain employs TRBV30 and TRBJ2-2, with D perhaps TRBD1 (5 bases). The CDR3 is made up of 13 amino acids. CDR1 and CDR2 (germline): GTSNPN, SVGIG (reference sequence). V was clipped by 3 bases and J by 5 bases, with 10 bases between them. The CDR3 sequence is CAWSGRVTGELFF. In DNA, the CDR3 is TGTGCCTGGAGCGGCAGGGTGACCGGGGAGCTGTTTTTT.

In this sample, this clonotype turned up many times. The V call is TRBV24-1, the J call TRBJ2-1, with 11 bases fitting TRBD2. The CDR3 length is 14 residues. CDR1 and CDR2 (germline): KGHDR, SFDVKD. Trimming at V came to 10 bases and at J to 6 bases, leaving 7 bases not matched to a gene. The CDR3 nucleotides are TGTGCCACAGCCGGGACTAGCGGTCCCAATGAGCAGTTCTTC. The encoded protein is CATAGTSGPNEQFF.

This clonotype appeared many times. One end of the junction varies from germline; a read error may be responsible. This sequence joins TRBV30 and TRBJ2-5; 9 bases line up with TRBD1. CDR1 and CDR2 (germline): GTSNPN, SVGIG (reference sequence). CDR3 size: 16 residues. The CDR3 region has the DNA TGTGCCTGGAGTGGTCCCGGGACAGGGAACCAAAAGACCCAGTACTTC. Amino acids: CAWSGPGTGNQKTQYF.

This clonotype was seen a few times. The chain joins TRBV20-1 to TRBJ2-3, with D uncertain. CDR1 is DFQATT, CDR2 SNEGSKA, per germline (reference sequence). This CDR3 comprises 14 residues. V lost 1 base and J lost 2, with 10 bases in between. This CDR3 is CSARGMESTDTQYF. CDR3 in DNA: TGCAGTGCTAGAGGAATGGAGTCCACAGATACGCAGTATTTT.